This T cell receptor (beta chain) was found in a study of cytomegalovirus exposure and HLA in healthy donors. Study-level background: Among the 398 genotyped donors, 70% to 90% were placed in the Caucasian-associated ancestry cluster.

Looked up from germline, CDR1 is WNHNN and CDR2 is SYGVQD (reference sequence). This CDR3 spans 16 amino acids. V was shortened by 4 bases and J by 4 bases, with 17 bases between the two germline ends. PCR employed 60 Vbeta and 13 Jbeta primers. Methods used by the authors: Later work found tens of millions of unique TCR beta chains, with approximately 12 million shared. Method: immunoSEQ multiplex PCR; TCRdb's copy keeps in-frame clones and lacks some. The DNA gave D and trimming, while V, J and clone size come from that table. The data show about 170,000 clones, around 85% seen once. The chain joins TRBV10-1 to TRBJ1-5, with D possibly being TRBD1 (5 bases). Material for sequencing was PBMCs. This TCR derives from a boy between 2 and 15 years old in good health and CMV-seronegative. The CDR3 DNA sequence: TGCGCCAGCAGTGTTCAGGGCCCCTCCATTAATCAGCCCCAGCATTTT. It encodes CASSVQGPSINQPQHF.